Listed below are T cell receptor beta chains from one sample, sequenced in a study of control samples from healthy donors and cancer patients. Sequencing used immunoSEQ multiplex PCR; TCRdb keeps in-frame clones, though not all of them. The sample has 170,000 or so clones; around 94% are singletons. The sample was blood. Every receptor here comes from a woman aged 18 to 35 in good health. Both conserved end residues are trimmed from each CDR3.

TRBV4-2	ASSQERQTGYT
TRBV20-1	SASGETEAF
TRBV7-8	ASSLVRRGAGQY
TRBV5-1	ASSWGSTSADGELF
TRBV5-1	ASSLWEGTEAF
TRBV6-5	ASSYSNRNYGYT
TRBV19	ASSRRTSGETQY
TRBV19	ASSIGLGYGYT
TRBV24-1	ATSDSDQETQY
TRBV7-2	ASSLEPARSVDTQY
TRBV7-9	ASSPGQLINYGYT
TRBV7-7	ASSPGTSREGEQF
TRBV7-8	ASSQLQWRVNGYT
TRBV30	AWGKGQGDGYT
TRBV15	ATSRDALPYGYT
TRBV6-2/TRBV6-3	ASSYFGARDGQY
TRBV19	ASSIDRSGSKNTEAF
TRBV25-1	ASSEWGNGNQPQH
TRBV28	ASSPDRGFNQPQH
TRBV21-1	ASSKERRQNAYNEQF
TRBV18	ASSRQKLSPLH
TRBV11-3	ASSLGSSGNTIY
TRBV2	ASSEKGLAPHNEQF
TRBV28	ASSPASGNTIY
TRBV27	ASSLWDGLRGQKKETQY
TRBV6-1	ASSEDRGVNTEAF
TRBV3-1/TRBV3-2	ASGPTGELF
TRBV5-1	ASSLEGLAENEQY
TRBV11-2	ASSLLAQGAYEQY
TRBV5-1	ASSLSGYANTGELF
TRBV6-6	ASSSLDGTYEQY
TRBV5-1	ASSHPPGQTQLYEQY
TRBV4-3	ASSQEGETQY
TRBV18	ASSPKGAGPRRNEQF
TRBV4-3	ASSQDIPAGGTGELF
TRBV5-6	ASSSRGTGGYEQY
TRBV27	ASSLSMQGRAF
TRBV5-8	ASSLGYTGELF
TRBV6-5	ASSCLLKTGELF
TRBV5-8	ASSLGQGNTNEKLF
TRBV19	ASSIDRAASGELF
TRBV19	ASLGRRVNSPLH
TRBV9	ASSATGELNTEAF
TRBV4-1	ASSLQTGSYEQY
TRBV5-1	ASSLVSAPKGSYEQY
TRBV27	ASLDSFKEKLF
TRBV5-4	ASSLEPHTSGANVLT
TRBV29-1	SVKVNYEQY
TRBV5-5	ASSSQGAQLVWDEQF
TRBV27	ASSLSSAGPYNEQF
TRBV24-1	ATSDRDTQY
TRBV19	ASSPQGNQPQH
TRBV2	ASRDDRGRRSTEAF
TRBV7-2	ASSLAGVGKADEQY
TRBV20-1	SAGNTGELF